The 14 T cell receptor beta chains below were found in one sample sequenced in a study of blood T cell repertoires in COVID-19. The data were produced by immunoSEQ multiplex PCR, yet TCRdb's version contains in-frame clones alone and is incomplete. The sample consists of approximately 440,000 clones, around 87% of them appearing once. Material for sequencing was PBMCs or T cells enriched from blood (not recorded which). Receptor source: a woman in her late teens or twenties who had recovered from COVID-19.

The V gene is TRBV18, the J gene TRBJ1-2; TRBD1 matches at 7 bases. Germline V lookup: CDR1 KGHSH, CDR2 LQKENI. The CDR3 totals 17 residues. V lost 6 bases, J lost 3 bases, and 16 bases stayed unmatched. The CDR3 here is CASSGSGGPLQDYGYTF. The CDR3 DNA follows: TGTGCCAGCTCGGGTTCAGGGGGACCTTTACAGGACTATGGCTACACCTTC. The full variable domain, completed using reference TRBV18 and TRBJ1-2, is NAGVMQNPRHLVRRRGQEARLRCSPMKGHSHVYWYRQLPEEGLKFMVYLQKENIIDESGMPKERFSAEFPKEGPSILRIQQVVRGDSAAYFCASSGSGGPLQDYGYTFGSGTRLTVV.

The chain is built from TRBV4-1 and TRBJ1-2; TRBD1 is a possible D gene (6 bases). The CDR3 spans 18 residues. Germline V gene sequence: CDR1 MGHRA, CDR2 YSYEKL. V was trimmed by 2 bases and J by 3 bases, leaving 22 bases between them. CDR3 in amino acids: CASSQYHGGPPDYYGYTF. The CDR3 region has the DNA TGCGCCAGCAGCCAATATCACGGGGGGCCGCCCGATTACTATGGCTACACCTTC.

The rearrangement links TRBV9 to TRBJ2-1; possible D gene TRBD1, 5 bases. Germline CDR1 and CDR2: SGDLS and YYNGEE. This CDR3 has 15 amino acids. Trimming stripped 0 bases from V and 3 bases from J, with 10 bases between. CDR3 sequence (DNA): TGTGCCAGCAGCGTAGGGGCAGGGAACTACAATGAGCAGTTCTTC. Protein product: CASSVGAGNYNEQFF.

The CDR3 region has the DNA TGTGCCAGCAGCTTAGGACTAGCGGATACCACAGATACGCAGTATTTT. Amino acid sequence: CASSLGLADTTDTQYF. This rearrangement joins TRBV11-2 to TRBJ2-3, with 9 bases aligning to TRBD2. Germline CDR1 SGHAT, CDR2 FQNNGV. This CDR3 is built from 16 residues. V was pared by 1 base and J by 2 bases, with 4 bases of the junction left unmatched.

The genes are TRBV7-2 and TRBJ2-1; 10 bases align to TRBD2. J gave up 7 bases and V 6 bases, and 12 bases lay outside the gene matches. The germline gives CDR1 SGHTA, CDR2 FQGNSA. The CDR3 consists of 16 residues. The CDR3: CASRASGGIVANEQFF. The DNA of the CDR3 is TGTGCCAGCAGGGCTAGCGGGGGAATCGTCGCGAATGAGCAGTTCTTC.

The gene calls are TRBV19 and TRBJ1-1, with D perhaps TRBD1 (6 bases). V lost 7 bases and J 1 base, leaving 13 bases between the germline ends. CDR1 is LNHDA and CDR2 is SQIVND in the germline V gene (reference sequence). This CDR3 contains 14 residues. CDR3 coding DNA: TGTGCCAGTACGTACAGGGTTGGGAACACTGAAGCTTTCTTT. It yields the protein CASTYRVGNTEAFF.

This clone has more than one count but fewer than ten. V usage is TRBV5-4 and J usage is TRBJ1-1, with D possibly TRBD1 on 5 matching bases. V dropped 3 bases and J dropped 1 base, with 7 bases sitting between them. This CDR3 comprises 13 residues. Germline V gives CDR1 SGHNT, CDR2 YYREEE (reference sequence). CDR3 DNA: TGTGCCAGCAGCTGGGGGGGGAACACTGAAGCTTTCTTT. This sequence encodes CASSWGGNTEAFF.

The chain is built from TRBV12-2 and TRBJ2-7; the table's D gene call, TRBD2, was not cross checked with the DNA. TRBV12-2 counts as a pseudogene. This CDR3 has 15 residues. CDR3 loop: CASRSLLLFSYEQYF. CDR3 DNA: TGTGCAAGTCGCTCACTACTACTCTTCTCCTACGAGCAGTACTTC.

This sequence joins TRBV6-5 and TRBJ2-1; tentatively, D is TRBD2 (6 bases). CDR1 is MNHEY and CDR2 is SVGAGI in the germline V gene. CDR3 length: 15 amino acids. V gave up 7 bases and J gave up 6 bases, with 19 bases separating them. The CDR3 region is CASTTLGGWGNEQFF. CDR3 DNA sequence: TGTGCCAGCACTACCCTTGGGGGGTGGGGCAATGAGCAGTTCTTC.

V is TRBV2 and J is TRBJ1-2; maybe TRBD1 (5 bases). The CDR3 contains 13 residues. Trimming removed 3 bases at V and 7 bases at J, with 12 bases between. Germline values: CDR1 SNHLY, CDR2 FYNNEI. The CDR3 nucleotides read TGTGCCAGCAGTGAGTGCAGGGTTTGTGGCTACACCTTC. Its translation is CASSECRVCGYTF.

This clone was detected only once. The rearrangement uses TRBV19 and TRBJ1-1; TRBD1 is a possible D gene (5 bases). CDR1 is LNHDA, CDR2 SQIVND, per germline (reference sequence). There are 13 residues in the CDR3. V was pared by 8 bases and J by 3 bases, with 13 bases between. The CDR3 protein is CASHPWGDTEAFF. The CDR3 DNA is TGTGCCAGTCATCCCTGGGGGGACACTGAAGCTTTCTTT.

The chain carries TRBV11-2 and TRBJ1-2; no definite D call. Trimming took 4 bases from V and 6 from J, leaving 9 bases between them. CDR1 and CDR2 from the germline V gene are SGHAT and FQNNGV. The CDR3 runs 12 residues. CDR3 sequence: CASSSYSDGYTF. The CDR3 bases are TGTGCCAGCAGCTCCTACTCCGATGGCTACACCTTC.

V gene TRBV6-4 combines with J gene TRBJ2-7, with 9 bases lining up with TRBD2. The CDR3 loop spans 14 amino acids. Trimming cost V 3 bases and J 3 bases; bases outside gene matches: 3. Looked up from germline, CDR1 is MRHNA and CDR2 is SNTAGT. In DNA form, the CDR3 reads TGTGCCAGCAGTGAACTAGCGGGTGGCTACGAGCAGTACTTC. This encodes CASSELAGGYEQYF.

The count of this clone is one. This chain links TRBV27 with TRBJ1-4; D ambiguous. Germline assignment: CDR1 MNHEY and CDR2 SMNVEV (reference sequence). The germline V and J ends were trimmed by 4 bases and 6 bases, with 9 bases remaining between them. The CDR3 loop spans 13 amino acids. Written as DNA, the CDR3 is TGTGCCAGCAGTTCAACGGGAGATGAAAAACTGTTTTTT. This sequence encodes CASSSTGDEKLFF.